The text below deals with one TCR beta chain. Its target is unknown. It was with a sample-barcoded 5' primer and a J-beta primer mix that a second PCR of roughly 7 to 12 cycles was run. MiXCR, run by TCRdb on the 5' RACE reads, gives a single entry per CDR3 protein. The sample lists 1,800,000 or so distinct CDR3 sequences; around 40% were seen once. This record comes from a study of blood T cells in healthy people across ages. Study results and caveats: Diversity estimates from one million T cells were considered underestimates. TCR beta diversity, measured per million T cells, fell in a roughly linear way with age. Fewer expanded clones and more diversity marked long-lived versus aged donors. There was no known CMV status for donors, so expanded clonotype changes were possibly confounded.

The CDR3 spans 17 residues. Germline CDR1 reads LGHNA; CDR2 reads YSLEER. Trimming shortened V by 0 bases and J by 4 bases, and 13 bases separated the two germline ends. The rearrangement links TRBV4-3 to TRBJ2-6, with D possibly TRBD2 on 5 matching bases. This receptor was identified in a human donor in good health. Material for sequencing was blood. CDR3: CASSQDSGQWGANVLTF. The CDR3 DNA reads TGCGCCAGCAGCCAAGACAGCGGCCAATGGGGGGCCAACGTCCTGACTTTC.